This T cell receptor beta chain was profiled in a study of cytomegalovirus exposure and HLA in healthy donors. About the study: Earlier results showed 117 million unique TCR beta sequences derived from some 180 million T cells. Out of 398 genotyped donors, roughly 80% belonged to the Caucasian-associated ancestry cluster. Study-level points and caveats: Associated with cytomegalovirus, according to the listing, were 164 TCR beta chains.

The PCR was carried out with 60 Vbeta primers and 13 Jbeta primers. Sequenced by immunoSEQ multiplex PCR; TCRdb stores in-frame clones only, minus some. Here the sample spans around 90,000 clones, around 84% being singletons. Per the germline V gene, CDR1 is DFQATT and CDR2 is SNEGSKA (reference sequence). Trimming took off 4 bases at V and 3 bases at J, with 7 bases between the two ends. The length of the CDR3 is 11 residues. For this clone: Its specificity is unknown.

The chain employs TRBV20-1 and TRBJ2-7; D gene unclear. The sequence derives from a man in his forties in good health and CMV-seropositive. Material for sequencing was PBMCs. CDR3 sequence (DNA): TGCAGTGCTACCTTAGACTACGAGCAGTACTTC. Protein sequence: CSATLDYEQYF.